This paragraph covers one T cell receptor beta chain sequence. Its specificity is not known. This entry is derived from a study of Ad26.COV2.S vaccination and SARS-CoV-2 variants. About the research overall: Trial arm assignment for the donor was COV1001 Ad26.COV2.S. Study conclusions and caveats: Measurements of TCR breadth and depth may have given underestimates of the total T cell responses.

Generated by immunoSEQ multiplex PCR, the TCRdb table keeps only in-frame clones and is missing some. The sample records more than 400,000 clones, over 80% being singletons. Treatment meaning: some 19 received Ad26.COV2.S at low or high dose, single or two shots; roughly 5 received placebo; per-sample allocation not given. The investigators took samples on day 63 after the first vaccine or placebo injection. Recruitment in Boston yielded a donor of adult age, 18-55 years. An Ad26 vector expressing Wuhan-strain SARS-CoV-2 spike served as the vaccine. Sample: peripheral blood, taken in a trial of Ad26.COV2.S vaccine versus placebo. The TCR comes from a person between 18 and 65 years old who received the Ad26.COV2.S COVID-19 vaccine or a placebo.

CDR3 protein: CSASGRGPDTQYF. CDR3 sequence (DNA): TGCAGTGCTAGTGGCCGGGGACCAGATACGCAGTATTTT. The gene calls are TRBV20-1 and TRBJ2-3, with D perhaps being TRBD1 or TRBD2 (5 bases each). The CDR3 totals 13 residues. Trimming removed 3 bases at V and 4 bases at J, with 11 bases between. Germline CDR1 DFQATT, CDR2 SNEGSKA (reference sequence).